The 12 T cell receptor beta chains in this list originate from one sample, sequenced in a study of vaccination and CD4 T cells after COVID-19. With the Oncomine TCR Beta short-read assay, DNA from cultured CD4+ T cells was sequenced. TCRdb re-called the PCR reads through MiXCR, storing one row per CDR3 protein. This sample has about 15,000 distinct CDR3 sequences, with around 53% found just once. Sample treatment: roughly nine-day PBMC culture with coronavirus spike peptide pools or control peptides (ViraFEST assay). Their antigen targets remain unknown. The sample comprised CD4+ T cells from blood, cultured in vitro. These receptors were obtained from a human donor who had recovered from COVID-19.

This clonotype was counted between two and nine times. The V gene is TRBV11-2, the J gene TRBJ1-2, with 7 bases aligning to TRBD1. CDR3 size: 12 residues. Per the germline V gene, CDR1 is SGHAT and CDR2 is FQNNGV. V gave up 3 bases and J gave up 8 bases; unmatched junction bases: 3. CDR3 in amino acids: CASSFNRGGYTF. For the CDR3, the DNA is TGTGCCAGCAGCTTCAACAGGGGAGGCTACACCTTC.

The chain has TRBV7-9 and TRBJ1-6; possible D gene TRBD1, 6 bases. Trimming took off 0 bases at V and 10 bases at J, with 13 bases between the two ends. The germline gives CDR1 SEHNR, CDR2 FQNEAQ (reference sequence). The CDR3 covers 15 residues. The CDR3 sequence is CASSLARGEWSPLHF. In nucleotides, the CDR3 is TGTGCCAGCAGCTTAGCGAGGGGGGAATGGTCACCCCTCCACTTT.

This clonotype was recorded only once. Here the CDR3 reads CAWASETGGHSPLHF. The CDR3 DNA reads TGTGCCTGGGCGTCAGAGACAGGGGGGCACTCACCCCTCCACTTT. V and J are TRBV30 and TRBJ1-6; 9 nucleotides align to TRBD1. The CDR3 sequence is 15 residues long. Germline V gene lookup returns CDR1 GTSNPN and CDR2 SVGIG (reference sequence). The V segment lost 5 bases and the J segment 10 bases; nucleotides outside the gene matches: 12. The full variable domain, in which reference TRBV30 and TRBJ1-6 provide the parts outside the CDR3, is SQTIHQWPATLVQPVGSPLSLECTVEGTSNPNLYWYRQAAGRGLQLLFYSVGIGQISSEVPQNLSASRPQDRQFILSSKKLLLSDSGFYLCAWASETGGHSPLHFGNGTRLTVT.

This sequence joins TRBV20-1 and TRBJ1-5; TRBD1 aligns across 7 bases. Germline V gene sequence: CDR1 DFQATT, CDR2 SNEGSKA (reference sequence). The CDR3 extends over 15 amino acids. The V gene end was trimmed by 3 bases and the J gene end by 5 bases; junction bases not matched to a gene: 10. CDR3 residues: CSASVGSRGHQPQHF. For the CDR3, the DNA is TGCAGTGCTAGTGTCGGGTCAAGGGGGCATCAGCCCCAGCATTTT.

The chain has TRBV27 and TRBJ1-1; D call uncertain. Per the germline V gene, CDR1 is MNHEY and CDR2 is SMNVEV (reference sequence). The CDR3 runs 10 residues. The germline V and J ends were trimmed by 7 bases and 7 bases, with 7 bases remaining between them. The CDR3, as DNA: TGTGCCAGCAAAGGCAGTGAAGCTTTCTTT. Translated: CASKGSEAFF.

V and J are TRBV19 and TRBJ1-3, with 7 bases fitting TRBD1. The V gene's germline CDR1 is LNHDA and CDR2 SQIVND (reference sequence). The CDR3 has 15 amino acids. After removal of 3 bases from V and 2 bases from J, the junction contained 4 bases not matched to a gene. The CDR3 DNA is TGTGCCAGTAGTATGCACAGGGGCGCTGGAAACACCATATATTTT. Translated: CASSMHRGAGNTIYF. Drawing the rest from reference TRBV19 and TRBJ1-3, the complete variable domain is DGGITQSPKYLFRKEGQNVTLSCEQNLNHDAMYWYRQDPGQGLRLIYYSQIVNDFQKGDIAEGYSVSREKKESFPLTVTSAQKNPTAFYLCASSMHRGAGNTIYFGEGSWLTVV.

The chain combines TRBV12-3 or TRBV12-4 with TRBJ1-3; the D is unclear. The germline V and J ends were trimmed by 6 bases and 0 bases, with 6 bases remaining between them. The CDR3 loop spans 13 amino acids. CDR3 loop: CASRGSSGNTIYF. In DNA, the CDR3 is TGTGCCAGCAGGGGGAGCTCTGGAAACACCATATATTTT.

This clonotype was recorded only once. The chain links TRBV7-9 to TRBJ2-3; D gene uncertain. CDR1 and CDR2 from the germline V gene are SEHNR and FQNEAQ (reference sequence). CDR3 length: 13 residues. V was pared by 2 bases and J by 8 bases, with 11 bases between. The CDR3 region is CASSLPGPFTQYF. The CDR3 bases are TGTGCCAGCAGCTTACCAGGTCCCTTTACGCAGTATTTT. Drawing the rest from reference TRBV7-9 and TRBJ2-3, the complete variable domain is DTGVSQNPRHKITKRGQNVTFRCDPISEHNRLYWYRQTLGQGPEFLTYFQNEAQLEKSRLLSDRFSAERPKGSFSTLEIQRTEQGDSAMYLCASSLPGPFTQYFGPGTRLTVL.

The chain has TRBV25-1 and TRBJ1-1, with D possibly TRBD1 on 6 matching bases. The V and J ends lost 1 base and 4 bases respectively, with 13 bases between them. CDR3 size: 15 residues. Germline loops: CDR1 MGHDK, CDR2 SYGVNS. The CDR3 region is CASSEWEGGSTEAFF. The CDR3 DNA sequence: TGTGCCAGCAGTGAATGGGAGGGGGGGTCCACTGAAGCTTTCTTT.

The chain has TRBV11-1 and TRBJ2-1; TRBD2 might be the D (5 bases). This CDR3 comprises 15 residues. Trimming took 3 bases from V and 7 from J, leaving 16 bases between them. From germline, CDR1 is SGHAT and CDR2 FQDESV (reference sequence). The CDR3 DNA reads TGTGCCAGCAGCTTTCATGCGGCGGGTCCTAATGAGCAGTTCTTC. This sequence encodes CASSFHAAGPNEQFF. Full variable domain (outside the CDR3, taken from reference TRBV11-1 and TRBJ2-1): EAEVAQSPRYKITEKSQAVAFWCDPISGHATLYWYRQILGQGPELLVQFQDESVVDDSQLPKDRFSAERLKGVDSTLKIQPAELGDSAMYLCASSFHAAGPNEQFFGPGTRLTVL.

The J gene is TRBJ1-1, the V gene TRBV11-2; D is perhaps TRBD1 (6 bases). CDR1 and CDR2 from the germline V gene are SGHAT and FQNNGV. The V gene lost 4 bases and the J gene lost 0 bases, with 9 bases spanning the gap. The CDR3 loop spans 14 amino acids. Written as DNA, the CDR3 is TGTGCCAGCAGCTCGGACAGCATGAACACTGAAGCTTTCTTT. This sequence encodes CASSSDSMNTEAFF.

This clonotype appeared a few times. V is TRBV7-9 and J is TRBJ1-1, with D perhaps TRBD1 (5 bases). V lost 5 bases, J lost 7 bases, and 17 bases lay in between. The germline V gene encodes CDR1 SEHNR and CDR2 FQNEAQ (reference sequence). The CDR3 contains 14 residues. The CDR3 loop is CASSLGGSIVEAFF. The CDR3 nucleotides are TGTGCCAGCAGCCTTGGGGGGAGCATTGTTGAAGCTTTCTTT.